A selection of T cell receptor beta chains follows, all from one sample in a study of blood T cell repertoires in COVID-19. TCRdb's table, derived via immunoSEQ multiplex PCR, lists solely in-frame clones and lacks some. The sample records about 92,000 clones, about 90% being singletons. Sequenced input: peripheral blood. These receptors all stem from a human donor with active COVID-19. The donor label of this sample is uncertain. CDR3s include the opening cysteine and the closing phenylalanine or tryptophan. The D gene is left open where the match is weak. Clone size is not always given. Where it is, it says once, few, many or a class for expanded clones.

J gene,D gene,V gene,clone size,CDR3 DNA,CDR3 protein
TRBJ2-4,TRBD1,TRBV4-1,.,TGCGCCAGCAGCCAGTCCCCACCCGACGGACAGGGGGCCGAAAACATTCAGTACTTC,CASSQSPPDGQGAENIQYF
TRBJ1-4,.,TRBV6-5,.,TGTGCCAGCAGTTACTCTGGGGGCGAGGGTGAAAAACTGTTTTTT,CASSYSGGEGEKLFF
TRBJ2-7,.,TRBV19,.,TGTGCCAGTAGTATCCTTTTCACGGGTTTCTACGAGCAGTACTTC,CASSILFTGFYEQYF
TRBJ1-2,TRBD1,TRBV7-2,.,TGTGCCAGCAGCTCGGACAGGGCCGACTATGGCTACACCTTC,CASSSDRADYGYTF
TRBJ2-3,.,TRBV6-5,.,TGTGCCAGCAGTCTTCAGGCCTTGGATACGCAGTATTTT,CASSLQALDTQYF
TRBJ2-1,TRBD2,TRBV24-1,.,TGTGCCACCAGTGATTCTCTAGCGGGGTACAATGAGCAGTTCTTC,CATSDSLAGYNEQFF
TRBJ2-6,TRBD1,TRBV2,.,TGTGCCAGCAGTCCATGGCCTCCGGGACAGCGGATTAGTGGGGCCAACGTCCTGACTTTC,CASSPWPPGQRISGANVLTF
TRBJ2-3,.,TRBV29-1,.,TGCAGCGTTGGGACAGTCACAGATACGCAGTATTTT,CSVGTVTDTQYF
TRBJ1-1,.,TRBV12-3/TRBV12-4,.,TGTGCCAGCAGTTTACAGTTTAACGCTGAAGCTTTCTTT,CASSLQFNAEAFF
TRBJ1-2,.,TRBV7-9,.,TGTGCCAGCAGCCAAGACAGATTTAACTATGGCTACACCTTC,CASSQDRFNYGYTF
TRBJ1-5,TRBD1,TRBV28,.,TGTGCCAGCAGTGCCCGGACAGGCAAGAGGTTGAGCAATCAGCCCCAGCATTTT,CASSARTGKRLSNQPQHF
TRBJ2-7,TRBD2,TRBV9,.,TGTGCCAGCAGCCCGGGAGGGCTCTACGAGCAGTACTTC,CASSPGGLYEQYF
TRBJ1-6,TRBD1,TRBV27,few,TGTGCCAGCAGGGGGACAGGGATGAATTCACCCCTCCACTTT,CASRGTGMNSPLHF
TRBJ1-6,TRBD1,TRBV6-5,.,TGTGCCAGCACCCTAAAGACAGGGGTGGGTTCACCCCTCCACTTT,CASTLKTGVGSPLHF
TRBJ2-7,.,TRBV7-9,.,TGTGCCAGCAGCTTAACAGCAGGGTTAGGCGAGCAGTACTTC,CASSLTAGLGEQYF
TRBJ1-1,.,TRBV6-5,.,TGTGCCAGCAGCCCCCAGGGTAGGAACACTGAAGCTTTCTTT,CASSPQGRNTEAFF
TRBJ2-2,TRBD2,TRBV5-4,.,TGTGCCAGCACCCACCGGGGGGGGACCCAAACCGGGGAGCTGTTTTTT,CASTHRGGTQTGELFF
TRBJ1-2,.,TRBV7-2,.,TGTGCCAGCAGCGCGGGGGGCGGAAGAGATGGCTACACCTTC,CASSAGGGRDGYTF
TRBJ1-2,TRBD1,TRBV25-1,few,TGTGCCAGCAGTAAGGGGGCGCGATATGGCTACACCTTC,CASSKGARYGYTF
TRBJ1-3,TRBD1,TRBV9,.,TGTGCCAGCAGCGTGGGGACAGTTACTGGAAACACCATATATTTT,CASSVGTVTGNTIYF
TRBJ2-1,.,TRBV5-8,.,TGTGCCAGCAGCTTGGCCTTGGAGACGTACTACAATGAGCAGTTCTTC,CASSLALETYYNEQFF
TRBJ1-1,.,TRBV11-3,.,TGTGCCAGCAGCTTAGGTATGAACACTGAAGCTTTCTTT,CASSLGMNTEAFF
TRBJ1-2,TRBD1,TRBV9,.,TGTGCCAGCAGCGCAGACAGGGCTGGCTACACCTTC,CASSADRAGYTF
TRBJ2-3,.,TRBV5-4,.,TGTGCCAGCAGCTTGGTCGGAGATACGCAGTATTTT,CASSLVGDTQYF
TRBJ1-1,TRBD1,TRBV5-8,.,TGTGCCAGCAGCCCAGCTGGACAGGGGGTGGGCACTGAAGCTTTCTTT,CASSPAGQGVGTEAFF
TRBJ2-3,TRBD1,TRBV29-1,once,TGCAGCGTTGAATTCTTAAGACAGGGGAGGAGCACAGATACGCAGTATTTT,CSVEFLRQGRSTDTQYF
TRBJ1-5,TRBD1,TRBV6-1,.,TGTGCCAGCAGTGAACTCAGGGGGCCTCAGCCCCAGCATTTT,CASSELRGPQPQHF
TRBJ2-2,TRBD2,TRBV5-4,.,TGTGCCAGCAGCCCGGATGTGGCTAGCGGTGAGCGGCTTAACACCGGGGAGCTGTTTTTT,CASSPDVASGERLNTGELFF
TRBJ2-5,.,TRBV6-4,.,TGTGCCAGCACTTGGGGGCGGCAAGAGACCCAGTACTTC,CASTWGRQETQYF
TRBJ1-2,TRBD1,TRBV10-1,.,TGCGCCAGCAGTGAGGGGGACAGGGGGCGCCGGTGGGACTATGGCTACACCTTC,CASSEGDRGRRWDYGYTF
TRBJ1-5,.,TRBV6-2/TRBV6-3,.,TGTGCCAGCAGTTACTCGATTGTGAGCAGGGACTTTCAGCCCCAGCATTTT,CASSYSIVSRDFQPQHF
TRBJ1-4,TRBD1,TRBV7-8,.,TGTGCCAGCAGCTTCCGGGACAGGGGGGACAAACTGTTTTTT,CASSFRDRGDKLFF
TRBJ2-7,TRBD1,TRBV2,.,TGTGCCAGCAGCGAGAGACCCGGGACAGGGGGCTACGAGCAGTACTTC,CASSERPGTGGYEQYF
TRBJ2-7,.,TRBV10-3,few,TGTGCCATCAGTGAAGGAGGGAGCTCCTACGAGCAGTACTTC,CAISEGGSSYEQYF
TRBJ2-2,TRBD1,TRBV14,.,TGTGCCAGCAGCCCACCACTCGGACAGGGGGCCACCGGGGAGCTGTTTTTT,CASSPPLGQGATGELFF
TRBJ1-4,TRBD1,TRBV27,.,TGTGCCAGCAGTTTATTCAGGGGGGAAAAACTGTTTTTT,CASSLFRGEKLFF
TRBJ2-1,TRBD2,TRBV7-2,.,TGTGCCAGCAGCGCGAGCGGGGGGGCGTTCAATGAGCAGTTCTTC,CASSASGGAFNEQFF
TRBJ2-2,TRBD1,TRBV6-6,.,TGTGCCAGCAGCGCCGGGACAGTGTGGGCCGGGGAGCTGTTTTTT,CASSAGTVWAGELFF
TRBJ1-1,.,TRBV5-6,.,TGTGCCAGCAGCTTGGAGTTGGGGGGGACCACTGAAGCTTTCTTT,CASSLELGGTTEAFF
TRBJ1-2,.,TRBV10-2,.,TGCGCCAGCAGTGATTATTTCAGGCTCTATGGCTACACCTTC,CASSDYFRLYGYTF
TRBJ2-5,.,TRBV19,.,TGTGCCAGTAGTCCGGTCCCCCAAGAGACCCAGTACTTC,CASSPVPQETQYF
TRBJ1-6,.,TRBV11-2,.,TGTGCCAGCAGCTTAGAAGCGTTTAATTCACCCCTCCACTTT,CASSLEAFNSPLHF
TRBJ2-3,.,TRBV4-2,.,TGTGCCAGCAGCCCCCGACAGGGAGGTGGCACAGATACGCAGTATTTT,CASSPRQGGGTDTQYF
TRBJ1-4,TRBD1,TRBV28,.,TGTGCCAGCAGCCCACCCCTGACAGGGGGCGGTGAAAAACTGTTTTTT,CASSPPLTGGGEKLFF
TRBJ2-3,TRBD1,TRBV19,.,TGTGCCAGTAGTACGACAGGGGGGGGTGCAGATACGCAGTATTTT,CASSTTGGGADTQYF
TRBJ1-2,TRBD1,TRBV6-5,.,TGTGCCAGCAGGGTCAGGGGGCGAGGGGGCTACACCTTC,CASRVRGRGGYTF
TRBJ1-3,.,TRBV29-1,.,TGCAGCGTCCGGTGGGGGGACTCTGGAAACACCATATATTTT,CSVRWGDSGNTIYF
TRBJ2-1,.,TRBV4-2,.,TGTGCCAGCAGCCAAGACTCCTCGACTCGGCGGCGACGGGGAGATGAGCAGTTCTTC,CASSQDSSTRRRRGDEQFF
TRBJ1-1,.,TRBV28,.,TGTGCCAGCAGTCGCCGGGAGAACACTGAAGCTTTCTTT,CASSRRENTEAFF
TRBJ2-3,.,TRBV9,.,TGTGCCAGCAGCACGATCAGTGATACGCAGTATTTT,CASSTISDTQYF
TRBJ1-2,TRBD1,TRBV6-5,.,TGTGCCAGCAGTTTTGGACAGGGGGCCAACTATGGCTACACCTTC,CASSFGQGANYGYTF
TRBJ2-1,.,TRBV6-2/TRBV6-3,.,TGTGCCAGCAGTTTACAGGGTATTGGGCAGTTCTTC,CASSLQGIGQFF